Listed here is a single T cell receptor (beta chain). Antigen specificity is unknown. This sample was included in a study of T cell clonotyping in hematopoietic cell transplantation. Overall study results and limits: Higher Inverse Simpson Index values in graft donor and pretransplant recipient predicted broader posttransplant TCR diversity.

Sequencing used immunoSEQ multiplex PCR; TCRdb keeps in-frame clones, though not all of them. The table has 60,000 to 75,000 clones, 85% to 95% seen once. Sequenced input: peripheral blood mononuclear cells. This receptor was taken from a man in his fifties or sixties in good health. Some clones in this sample may be carry-over from other donors' samples.

In nucleotides, the CDR3 is TGTGCCAGCAGCTTAAGGGCAGCCACCGGGGAGCTGTTTTTT. Protein product: CASSLRAATGELFF. The genes are TRBV11-3 and TRBJ2-2; no reliable D call. The V end was cut by 2 bases, the J end by 4 bases, with 8 bases between. Germline V CDR1 and CDR2: SGHNT, YENEEA. CDR3 length equals 14 residues. Combining the CDR3 with reference TRBV11-3 and TRBJ2-2 gives the whole variable domain EAGVVQSPRYKIIEKKQPVAFWCNPISGHNTLYWYLQNLGQGPELLIRYENEEAVDDSQLPKDRFSAERLKGVDSTLKIQPAELGDSAVYLCASSLRAATGELFFGEGSRLTVL.